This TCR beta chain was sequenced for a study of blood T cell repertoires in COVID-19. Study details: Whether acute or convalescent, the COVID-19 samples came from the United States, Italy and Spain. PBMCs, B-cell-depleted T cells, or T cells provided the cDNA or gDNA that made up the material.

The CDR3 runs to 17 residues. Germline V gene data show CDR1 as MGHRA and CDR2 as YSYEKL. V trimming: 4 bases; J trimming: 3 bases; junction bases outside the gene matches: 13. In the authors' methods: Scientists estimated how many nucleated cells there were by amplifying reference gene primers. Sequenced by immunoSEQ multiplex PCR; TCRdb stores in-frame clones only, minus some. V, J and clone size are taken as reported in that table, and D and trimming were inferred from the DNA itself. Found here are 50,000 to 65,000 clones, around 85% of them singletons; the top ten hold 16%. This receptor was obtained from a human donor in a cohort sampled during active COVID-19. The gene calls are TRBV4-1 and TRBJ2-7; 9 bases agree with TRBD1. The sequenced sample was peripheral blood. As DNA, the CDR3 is TGCGCCAGCAGCCTATCAAGCATCCAGGGACAGGGCTACGAGCAGTACTTC. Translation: CASSLSSIQGQGYEQYF.